A single sample is the source of the 20 T cell receptor beta chains below, sequenced in a study of cytomegalovirus exposure and HLA in healthy donors (dated by TCRdb to 2016 to 2017). The library came from the immunoSEQ multiplex PCR assay. The clones in this table, taken by TCRdb from immuneACCESS, are in-frame only. Not every clone is retained; where verified, under half of the shortfall comes from an unresolved V gene, and the cause of the rest is unknown. Here the sample has about 340,000 clones; 86% occur a single time. Clones ranked in the top ten supply around 0.84% of the sample. The material sequenced was PBMCs. The receptors here all came from a woman between 18 and 29 years old in good health and CMV-seronegative.

The CDR3 protein is CASSAQIATTDTQYF. The CDR3 region has the DNA TGTGCCAGCAGCGCCCAGATAGCAACCACAGATACGCAGTATTTT. The V call is TRBV7-3, the J call TRBJ2-3; D gene unclear. Germline assignment: CDR1 SGHTA and CDR2 FQGTGA. CDR3 length: 15 amino acids. V lost 5 bases and J lost 2, with 14 bases in between.

The sample holds one count of this clone. The chain joins TRBV6-5 to TRBJ2-5, with D unresolved. V lost 6 bases to trimming and J lost 0 bases, with 2 bases between them. The CDR3 has 11 amino acids. CDR1 MNHEY and CDR2 SVGAGI come from the germline V gene. The CDR3 nucleotides read TGTGCCAGCAGCAACCAAGAGACCCAGTACTTC. Residues: CASSNQETQYF.

This sequence joins TRBV18 and TRBJ2-1, with 7 nucleotides matching TRBD2. CDR1 and CDR2 (germline): KGHSH, LQKENI. This CDR3 spans 13 amino acids. V dropped 2 bases and J dropped 10; count of bases not matched to a gene: 5. The CDR3 region has the DNA TGTGCCAGCTCACCAGGGAGGGCCCGGGAGCAGTTCTTC. Protein: CASSPGRAREQFF.

This chain connects TRBV5-6 to TRBJ2-3; 10 positions match TRBD2. This CDR3 has 19 amino acids. Trimming cost V 4 bases and J 1 base; bases outside gene matches: 15. Germline V gene lookup returns CDR1 SGHDT and CDR2 YYEEEE. The DNA of the CDR3 is TGTGCCAGCAGCCCCCTCGGGCAGGGGGGGACTAGCGGCACAGATACGCAGTATTTT. Protein product: CASSPLGQGGTSGTDTQYF.

The V gene is TRBV14, the J gene TRBJ1-3, with D unresolved. CDR1 SGHDN and CDR2 FVKESK come from the germline V gene. This CDR3 is 11 amino acids long. V lost 5 bases to trimming and J lost 6 bases, with 5 bases between them. The CDR3 nucleotides read TGTGCCAGCAGCTATTTAAACACCATATATTTT. Translation gives CASSYLNTIYF.

J is TRBJ2-3 and V is TRBV5-1, with 7 bases matching TRBD2. The CDR3 is made up of 15 amino acids. Trimming at V came to 0 bases and at J to 5 bases, leaving 6 bases not matched to a gene. Germline values: CDR1 SGHRS, CDR2 YFSETQ. The CDR3 DNA is TGCGCCAGCAGCTTGGCGGCACCGGGGGGAGATACGCAGTATTTT. It codes for CASSLAAPGGDTQYF.

The chain recombines TRBV6-5 with TRBJ2-7, with TRBD1 identical over 8 bases. Per the germline V gene, CDR1 is MNHEY and CDR2 is SVGAGI. V was pared by 6 bases and J by 4 bases, with 8 bases of the junction left unmatched. The CDR3 spans 14 residues. This CDR3 is CASSPGQALYEQYF. The CDR3 DNA reads as TGTGCCAGCAGCCCGGGACAGGCTTTATACGAGCAGTACTTC.

The chain links TRBV5-1 to TRBJ1-2; D is perhaps TRBD1 (5 bases). Trimming stripped 5 bases from V and 4 bases from J, with 15 bases between. The length of the CDR3 is 14 residues. Germline V gives CDR1 SGHRS, CDR2 YFSETQ. In nucleotides, the CDR3 is TGCGCCAGCAGTAGCGGGGGGTTTAGCTATGGCTACACCTTC. Its protein product is CASSSGGFSYGYTF. The entire variable domain, with the rest obtained from reference TRBV5-1 and TRBJ1-2, is as follows: KAGVTQTPRYLIKTRGQQVTLSCSPISGHRSVSWYQQTPGQGLQFLFEYFSETQRNKGNFPGRFSGRQFSNSRSEMNVSTLELGDSALYLCASSSGGFSYGYTFGSGTRLTVV.

V is TRBV6-6 and J is TRBJ2-7, with 9 nucleotides matching TRBD2. Germline V gene lookup returns CDR1 MNHNY and CDR2 SVGAGI (reference sequence). This CDR3 contains 14 residues. V lost 6 bases and J lost 3; bases outside the gene matches: 6. CDR3 DNA: TGTGCCAGCAGGGGGACTAGCTCCTACTACGAGCAGTACTTC. Translating it yields CASRGTSSYYEQYF.

The rearrangement uses TRBV6-5 and TRBJ2-3; 10 bases are a match to TRBD2. The J segment lost 5 bases and the V segment lost 7 bases, leaving 6 bases of the junction unmatched. CDR1 MNHEY and CDR2 SVGAGI come from the germline V gene. This CDR3 is 14 amino acids long. The CDR3 nucleotides are TGTGCCAGCAACCTAGCGGGGGCCAAAGATACGCAGTATTTT. Its translation is CASNLAGAKDTQYF.

The J gene is TRBJ1-2, the V gene TRBV4-1; D is unclear. V dropped 4 bases and J dropped 5 bases, with 20 bases sitting between them. Germline V CDR1 and CDR2: MGHRA, YSYEKL. This CDR3 spans 16 amino acids. Here the CDR3 DNA reads TGCGCCAGCAGCCCCTCCGCGGGCCCCAAAACGTATGGCTACACCTTC. Translation: CASSPSAGPKTYGYTF.

The chain combines TRBV27 with TRBJ2-7; tentative D call: TRBD1 (6 bases). Germline loops: CDR1 MNHEY, CDR2 SMNVEV (reference sequence). V shed 4 bases and J shed 4 bases, with 11 bases lying between them. The length of the CDR3 is 13 residues. The DNA of the CDR3 is TGTGCCAGCAGTTCTAACACAGGGTACGAGCAGTACTTC. Its protein is CASSSNTGYEQYF.

The J gene is TRBJ2-5, the V gene TRBV15, with a tentative D call TRBD1 (7 bases). CDR1 and CDR2 (germline): LNHNV, YYDKDF (reference sequence). Trimming removed 5 bases from V and 2 bases from J, with 18 bases in between. CDR3 length: 16 amino acids. CDR3 region: CATSLGRDSGQETQYF. The CDR3 nucleotides are TGTGCCACCAGCCTGGGCAGGGACAGCGGGCAAGAGACCCAGTACTTC. Combining the CDR3 with reference TRBV15 and TRBJ2-5 gives the whole variable domain DAMVIQNPRYQVTQFGKPVTLSCSQTLNHNVMYWYQQKSSQAPKLLFHYYDKDFNNEADTPDNFQSRRPNTSFCFLDIRSPGLGDTAMYLCATSLGRDSGQETQYFGPGTRLLVL.

The rearrangement uses TRBV2 and TRBJ1-1; D is undetermined. Per germline, CDR1 SNHLY and CDR2 FYNNEI. Trimming took off 10 bases at V and 0 bases at J, with 12 bases between the two ends. The CDR3 is 13 amino acids. CDR3 residues: CATHARLNTEAFF. CDR3 nucleotides: TGTGCCACACATGCCCGCCTGAACACTGAAGCTTTCTTT. The complete variable domain, with remaining parts taken from reference TRBV2 and TRBJ1-1, reads EPEVTQTPSHQVTQMGQEVILRCVPISNHLYFYWYRQILGQKVEFLVSFYNNEISEKSEIFDDQFSVERPDGSNFTLKIRSTKLEDSAMYFCATHARLNTEAFFGQGTRLTVV.

The table lists this clone with a count of one. The CDR3 region has the DNA TGTGCCAGCAGTGCCCTGGACAGGGCATTCAACCCCAACTATGGCTACACCTTC. As protein: CASSALDRAFNPNYGYTF. This chain uses TRBV27 with TRBJ1-2, with 8 bases fitting TRBD1. From germline, CDR1 is MNHEY and CDR2 SMNVEV (reference sequence). There are 18 residues in the CDR3. J lost 2 bases, V lost 5 bases, and 16 bases had no gene match.

The chain joins TRBV15 to TRBJ2-5; perhaps TRBD2 as D (6 bases). Per the germline V gene, CDR1 is LNHNV and CDR2 is YYDKDF (reference sequence). The CDR3 has 14 residues. Trimming removed 5 bases from V and 3 bases from J, with 13 bases in between. CDR3 region: CATSEEGGKETQYF. The CDR3 DNA follows: TGTGCCACCAGCGAGGAGGGCGGAAAAGAGACCCAGTACTTC. Combining the CDR3 with reference TRBV15 and TRBJ2-5 gives the whole variable domain DAMVIQNPRYQVTQFGKPVTLSCSQTLNHNVMYWYQQKSSQAPKLLFHYYDKDFNNEADTPDNFQSRRPNTSFCFLDIRSPGLGDTAMYLCATSEEGGKETQYFGPGTRLLVL.

J is TRBJ2-1 and V is TRBV6-1; D gene ambiguous. Looked up from germline, CDR1 is MNHNS and CDR2 is SASEGT. V lost 3 bases to trimming and J lost 2 bases, with 8 bases between them. The CDR3 has 14 amino acids. CDR3 region: CASSDVTAYNEQFF. DNA for the CDR3: TGTGCCAGCAGTGATGTCACAGCCTACAATGAGCAGTTCTTC.

The chain recombines TRBV10-3 with TRBJ1-1; 9 bases match TRBD1. The CDR3 spans 14 residues. V trimming: 4 bases; J trimming: 1 base; junction bases outside the gene matches: 1. Germline-derived CDR1 and CDR2 are ENHRY and SYGVKD. CDR3 protein: CAISGGQGNTEAFF. CDR3 DNA sequence: TGTGCCATCAGTGGGGGACAGGGGAACACTGAAGCTTTCTTT.

The chain carries TRBV11-2 and TRBJ1-1; a weak D match, TRBD1 (5 bases). The germline gives CDR1 SGHAT, CDR2 FQNNGV. V was pared by 2 bases and J by 4 bases, with 11 bases between. CDR3 length: 14 amino acids. The CDR3: CASSLLSGGTEAFF. The CDR3 nucleotides read TGTGCCAGCAGCTTATTATCCGGGGGCACTGAAGCTTTCTTT.

The CDR3 protein is CASSDPEDSNTGELFF. CDR3 sequence (DNA): TGTGCCAGCAGTGATCCTGAGGACTCGAACACCGGGGAGCTGTTTTTT. This chain connects TRBV2 to TRBJ2-2; possibly TRBD2 for D (5 bases). Germline lookup yields CDR1 SNHLY and CDR2 FYNNEI. The CDR3 is 16 amino acids. The germline V and J ends were trimmed by 3 bases and 0 bases, with 11 bases remaining between them.